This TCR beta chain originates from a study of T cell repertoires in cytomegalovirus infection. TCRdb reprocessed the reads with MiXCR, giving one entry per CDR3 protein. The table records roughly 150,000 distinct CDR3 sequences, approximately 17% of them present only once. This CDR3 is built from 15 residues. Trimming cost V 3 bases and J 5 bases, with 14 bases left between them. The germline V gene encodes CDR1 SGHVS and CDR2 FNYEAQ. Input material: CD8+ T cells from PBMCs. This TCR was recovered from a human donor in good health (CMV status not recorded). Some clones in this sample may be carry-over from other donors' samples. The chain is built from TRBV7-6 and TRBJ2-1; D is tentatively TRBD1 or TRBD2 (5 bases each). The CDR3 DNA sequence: TGTGCCAGCAGCTTGGAGATCGGGACCCACAATGAGCAGTTCTTC. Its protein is CASSLEIGTHNEQFF. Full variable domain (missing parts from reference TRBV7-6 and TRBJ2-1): GAGVSQSPRYKVTKRGQDVALRCDPISGHVSLYWYRQALGQGPEFLTYFNYEAQQDKSGLPNDRFSAERPEGSISTLTIQRTEQRDSAMYRCASSLEIGTHNEQFFGPGTRLTVL.